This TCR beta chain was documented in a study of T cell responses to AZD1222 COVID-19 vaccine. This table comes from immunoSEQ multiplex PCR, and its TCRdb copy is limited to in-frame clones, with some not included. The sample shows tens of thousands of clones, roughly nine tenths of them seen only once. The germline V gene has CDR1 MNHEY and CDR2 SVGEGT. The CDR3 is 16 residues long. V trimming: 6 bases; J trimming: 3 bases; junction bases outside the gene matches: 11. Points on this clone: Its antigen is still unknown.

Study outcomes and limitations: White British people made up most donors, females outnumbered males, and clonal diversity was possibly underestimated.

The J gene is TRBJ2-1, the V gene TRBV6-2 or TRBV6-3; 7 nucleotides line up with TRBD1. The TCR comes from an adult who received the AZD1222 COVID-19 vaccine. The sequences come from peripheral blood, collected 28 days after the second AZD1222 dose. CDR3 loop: CASSQPGGKNYNEQFF. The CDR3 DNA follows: TGTGCCAGCAGCCAACCAGGGGGAAAGAACTACAATGAGCAGTTCTTC.